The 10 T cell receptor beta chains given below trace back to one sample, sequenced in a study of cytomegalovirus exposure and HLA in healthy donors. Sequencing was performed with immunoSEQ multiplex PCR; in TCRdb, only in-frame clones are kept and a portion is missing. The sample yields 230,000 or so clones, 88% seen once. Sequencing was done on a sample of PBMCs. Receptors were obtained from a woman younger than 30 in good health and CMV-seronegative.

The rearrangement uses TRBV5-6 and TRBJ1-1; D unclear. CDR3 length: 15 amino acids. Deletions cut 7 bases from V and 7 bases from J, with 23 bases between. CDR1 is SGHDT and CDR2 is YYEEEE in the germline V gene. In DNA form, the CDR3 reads TGTGCCAGCCTTCCCGGGATGGCAGCGGGGAGTGAAGCTTTCTTT. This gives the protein CASLPGMAAGSEAFF. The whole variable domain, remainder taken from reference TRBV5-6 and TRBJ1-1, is DAGVTQSPTHLIKTRGQQVTLRCSPKSGHDTVSWYQQALGQGPQFIFQYYEEEERQRGNFPDRFSGHQFPNYSSELNVNALLLGDSALYLCASLPGMAAGSEAFFGQGTRLTVV.

CDR3 DNA: TGTGCCAGCAGCTTGGGTACAGGGGACGAGCAGTACTTC. Translating gives CASSLGTGDEQYF. The chain employs TRBV5-4 and TRBJ2-7, with 7 bases aligning to TRBD1. There are 13 residues in the CDR3. Trimming at V came to 0 bases and at J to 5 bases, leaving 2 bases not matched to a gene. Germline CDR1 is SGHNT and CDR2 is YYREEE (reference sequence). The full variable domain, rest sourced from reference TRBV5-4 and TRBJ2-7, is ETGVTQSPTHLIKTRGQQVTLRCSSQSGHNTVSWYQQALGQGPQFIFQYYREEENGRGNFPPRFSGLQFPNYSSELNVNALELDDSALYLCASSLGTGDEQYFGPGTRLTVT.

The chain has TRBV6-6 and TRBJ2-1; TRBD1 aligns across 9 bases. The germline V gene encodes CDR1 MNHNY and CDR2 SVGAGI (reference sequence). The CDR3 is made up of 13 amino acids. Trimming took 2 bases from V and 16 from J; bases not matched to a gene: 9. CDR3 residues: CASSYRSRDREFF. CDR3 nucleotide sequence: TGTGCCAGCAGTTACCGGAGCCGGGACAGGGAATTCTTC.

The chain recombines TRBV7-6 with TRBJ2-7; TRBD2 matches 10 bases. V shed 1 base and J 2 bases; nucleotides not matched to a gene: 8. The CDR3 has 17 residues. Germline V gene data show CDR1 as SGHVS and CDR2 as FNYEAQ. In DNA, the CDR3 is TGTGCCAGCAGCTTAGGGCCTAGCGGGAGTGTTACCTACGAGCAGTACTTC. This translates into CASSLGPSGSVTYEQYF.

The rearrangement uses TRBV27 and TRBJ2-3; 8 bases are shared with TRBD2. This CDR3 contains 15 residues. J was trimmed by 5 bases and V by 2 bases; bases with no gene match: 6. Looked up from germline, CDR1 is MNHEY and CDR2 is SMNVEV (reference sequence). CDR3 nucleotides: TGTGCCAGCAGTTTACTGCCGGGGGGGTTAGATACGCAGTATTTT. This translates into CASSLLPGGLDTQYF.

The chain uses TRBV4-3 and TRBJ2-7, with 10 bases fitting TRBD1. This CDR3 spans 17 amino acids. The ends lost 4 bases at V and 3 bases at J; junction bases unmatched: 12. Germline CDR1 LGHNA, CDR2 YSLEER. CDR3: CASSLLLTGTGDYEQYF. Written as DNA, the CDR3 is TGCGCCAGCAGCCTTCTATTAACCGGGACAGGGGACTACGAGCAGTACTTC.

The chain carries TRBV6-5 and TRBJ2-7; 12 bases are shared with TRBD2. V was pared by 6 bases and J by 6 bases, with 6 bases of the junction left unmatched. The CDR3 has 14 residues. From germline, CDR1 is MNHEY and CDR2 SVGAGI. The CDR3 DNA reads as TGTGCCAGCAGAGAGACTAGCGGGAGTAGCGAGCAGTACTTC. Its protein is CASRETSGSSEQYF.

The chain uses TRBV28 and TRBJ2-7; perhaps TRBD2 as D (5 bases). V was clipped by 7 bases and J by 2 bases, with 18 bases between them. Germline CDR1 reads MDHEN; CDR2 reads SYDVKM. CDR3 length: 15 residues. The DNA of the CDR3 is TGTGCCAGCACTGACAATCCGGGGAACACCTACGAGCAGTACTTC. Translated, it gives CASTDNPGNTYEQYF.

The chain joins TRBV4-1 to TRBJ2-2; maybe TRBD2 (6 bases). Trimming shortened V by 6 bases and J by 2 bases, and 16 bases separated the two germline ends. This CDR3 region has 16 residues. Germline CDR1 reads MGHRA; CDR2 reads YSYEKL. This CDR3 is CASRNYRGNNTGELFF. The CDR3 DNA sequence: TGCGCCAGCAGGAATTATCGGGGGAATAACACCGGGGAGCTGTTTTTT.

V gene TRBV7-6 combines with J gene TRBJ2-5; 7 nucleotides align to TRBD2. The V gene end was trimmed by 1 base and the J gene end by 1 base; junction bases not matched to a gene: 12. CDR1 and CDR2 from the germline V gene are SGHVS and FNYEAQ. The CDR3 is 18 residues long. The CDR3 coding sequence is TGTGCCAGCAGCTTAGTTGGGGGGGTAACGATAGGCCAAGAGACCCAGTACTTC. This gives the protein CASSLVGGVTIGQETQYF. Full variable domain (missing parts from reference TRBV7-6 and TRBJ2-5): GAGVSQSPRYKVTKRGQDVALRCDPISGHVSLYWYRQALGQGPEFLTYFNYEAQQDKSGLPNDRFSAERPEGSISTLTIQRTEQRDSAMYRCASSLVGGVTIGQETQYFGPGTRLLVL.